These 3 T cell receptor beta chains originate from one sample sequenced in a study of CD8 T cells in Susac syndrome (dated by TCRdb to between 2019 and 2020). The method behind the library was the immunoSEQ multiplex PCR assay. RNA was extracted with the RNeasy kit and 0.5 to 1 ug was reverse transcribed using random hexamers. The raw public data were reprocessed by TCRdb itself: fastp quality trimming at Q25, MiXCR clonotype calling, in-frame beta chains only. All rows with the same CDR3 protein become a single entry with the most common DNA and genes. The sample table records about 300,000 distinct CDR3 sequences; approximately 91% of these occur just once. The top ten clonotypes cover roughly 0.2% of the sample. The sample consisted of CD8+ T cells from PBMCs. Source of these receptors: a human donor with multiple sclerosis.

This clonotype was picked up a small number of times. This chain joins TRBV9 and TRBJ2-5; D ambiguous. Germline values: CDR1 SGDLS, CDR2 YYNGEE. The CDR3 extends over 13 amino acids. Trimming cost V 4 bases and J 0 bases, with 7 bases left between them. The CDR3 bases are TGTGCCAGCAGCTCTGTCTACCAAGAGACCCAGTACTTC. It specifies CASSSVYQETQYF.

J is TRBJ2-3 and V is TRBV10-3; a possible D gene is TRBD2 (6 bases). CDR3 length: 17 residues. Trimming cost V 0 bases and J 6 bases, with 19 bases left between them. Germline lookup yields CDR1 ENHRY and CDR2 SYGVKD. CDR3 nucleotide sequence: TGTGCCATCAGTGAGTCGAGGGTGAACGTACGGGAGGATACGCAGTATTTT. This codes for CAISESRVNVREDTQYF.

The chain is built from TRBV11-2 and TRBJ1-4; D gene uncertain. This CDR3 contains 13 residues. V shed 5 bases and J shed 6 bases, with 10 bases lying between them. Germline CDR1 reads SGHAT; CDR2 reads FQNNGV. The CDR3 DNA follows: TGTGCCAGCAGCGCGGATTTGGATGAAAAACTGTTTTTT. The encoded protein is CASSADLDEKLFF.